The clone carrying this T cell receptor beta chain showed up many times. The source of the sample is a study of regulatory T cells in long-lasting Graves disease. Assembly of TCR beta libraries relied on iRepertoire HTBI primers together with Arm-PCR of CDR3 regions. TCRdb analysed the multiplex PCR reads with MiXCR anew, one entry per CDR3 protein. The sample carries around 450,000 distinct CDR3 sequences, roughly 21% recorded once. V shed 6 bases and J shed 0 bases, with 6 bases lying between them. Germline-derived CDR1 and CDR2 are SNHLY and FYNNEI. The CDR3 sequence is 13 residues long. The sample's time point: persistent/refractory GD, antithyroid drugs over 5 years with positive TRAb. Making the TCR library involved RNA that had been extracted from PBMCs.

The sequencing here drew on peripheral blood mononuclear cells (PBMCs), taken when the disease was refractory, from a patient treated with antithyroid drugs. This receptor was identified in a female donor with Graves disease. This rearrangement joins TRBV2 to TRBJ1-5; no definite D call. Here the CDR3 reads CASSGNSNQPQHF. DNA of the CDR3: TGTGCCAGCAGCGGAAATAGCAATCAGCCCCAGCATTTT.